The 7 T cell receptor beta chains listed next were all sequenced from one sample in a study of blood T cell repertoires in COVID-19. The repertoire was sequenced with immunoSEQ multiplex PCR; TCRdb's copy has only in-frame clones and lacks some. The sample includes around 210,000 clones, approximately 87% of them seen just once. Material for sequencing was peripheral blood. All receptors derive from a woman in her 70s with acute or convalescent COVID-19.

The rearrangement joins TRBV7-6 to TRBJ2-7; 8 bases match TRBD2. Losses at the gene ends were 5 bases for V and 3 bases for J; bases not matched to a gene: 12. The CDR3 length is 16 residues. Germline values: CDR1 SGHVS, CDR2 FNYEAQ. The CDR3 is CASSPSPSGSLYEQYF. CDR3 DNA: TGTGCCAGCAGCCCTTCCCCTAGCGGGTCACTCTACGAGCAGTACTTC.

This chain joins TRBV19 and TRBJ2-3; 8 positions match TRBD2. The V gene's germline CDR1 is LNHDA and CDR2 SQIVND (reference sequence). The CDR3 runs to 18 residues. The junction had 15 bases not matched to a gene; V was cut back by 3 bases and J by 4 bases. As DNA, the CDR3 is TGTGCCAGTAGTATCGGGGGCGCATCCCGGGAGGGGGCAGATACGCAGTATTTT. The encoded protein is CASSIGGASREGADTQYF.

The V gene is TRBV12-5, the J gene TRBJ2-3, with 10 bases fitting TRBD1. The germline gives CDR1 LGHNT, CDR2 FRNRAP. This CDR3 contains 12 residues. The ends lost 5 bases at V and 10 bases at J; junction bases unmatched: 3. The CDR3 spells CASGPGQGPQYF. The CDR3 DNA reads as TGTGCTAGTGGTCCGGGACAGGGGCCGCAGTATTTT.

The V call is TRBV21-1, the J call TRBJ2-7; TRBD2 was called by the table and not checked on the DNA. TRBV21-1 constitutes a pseudogene. The CDR3 runs 17 residues. The chain's CDR3 is CASSIRLAGDWLDEQYF. The DNA of the CDR3 is TGTGCCAGCAGCATTCGGCTAGCGGGAGACTGGCTCGACGAGCAGTACTTC.

The CDR3 loop reads CASSLTGDTEAFF. The CDR3 DNA follows: TGTGCCAGCAGCTTAACAGGGGACACTGAAGCTTTCTTT. This chain connects TRBV5-5 to TRBJ1-1, with 7 bases aligning to TRBD1. CDR1 is SGHKS, CDR2 YYEKEE, per germline (reference sequence). The V and J ends lost 2 bases and 3 bases, in that order; junction bases with no gene match: 1. The CDR3 has 13 amino acids.

Details on this clone: Other DNA sequences within the sample encode an identical CDR3. The chain recombines TRBV6-5 with TRBJ2-4; possible D gene TRBD1, 5 bases. V gave up 0 bases and J gave up 0 bases, with 9 bases separating them. This CDR3 region has 16 residues. Germline-derived CDR1 and CDR2 are MNHEY and SVGAGI. The CDR3 loop is CASSYSSGLAKNIQYF. The CDR3 DNA sequence: TGTGCCAGCAGTTACTCGTCAGGGTTAGCCAAAAACATTCAGTACTTC.

This chain connects TRBV19 to TRBJ1-4, with 11 positions matching TRBD1. The V segment lost 11 bases and the J segment 7 bases; nucleotides outside the gene matches: 6. Germline V gene lookup returns CDR1 LNHDA and CDR2 SQIVND (reference sequence). The CDR3 has 13 residues. CDR3 nucleotides: TGTGCCTGTGGGGACAGGGGGTCTGAAAAACTGTTTTTT. Translated: CACGDRGSEKLFF.